The entry below gives a single T cell receptor (beta chain) sequence along with its context. The data derive from a study of blood T cell repertoires in COVID-19. Individuals aged about 18 to 90 years were recruited from about two dozen US areas. The germline CDR1 and CDR2 sequences are SGHRS and YFSETQ. Trimming cost V 0 bases and J 4 bases, with 14 bases left between them. The CDR3 spans 16 residues. This table comes from immunoSEQ multiplex PCR, and its TCRdb copy is limited to in-frame clones, with some not included. This repertoire shows 300,000 to 500,000 clones, over 75% found once; its top ten account for roughly 1.9%.

The sample comprised PBMCs or T cells enriched from blood (not recorded which). The V and J genes are TRBV5-1 and TRBJ1-3; TRBD1 is a possible D gene (6 bases). This sequence was found in a woman aged 40 to 50 with acute COVID-19. The CDR3 sequence: CASSLAGGRVGNTIYF. The CDR3 DNA sequence: TGCGCCAGCAGCTTGGCCGGGGGGCGCGTAGGAAACACCATATATTTT.